This TCR beta chain came from a study of blood T cell repertoires in COVID-19. At the level of the study: Acute and convalescent COVID-19 samples came from the United States, Italy and Spain. PBMCs, B-cell-depleted T cells, or T cells were the source of the cDNA or gDNA that made up the material.

Original analysis: Amplified reference gene primers provided the basis for estimating nucleated cell counts. This table comes from immunoSEQ multiplex PCR, and its TCRdb copy is limited to in-frame clones, with some not included. V and J calls and clone size are copied from that table; D and trimming were computed from the DNA. This sample has 120,000 or so clones, with 65% to 85% found just once. Sequenced sample: peripheral blood. This receptor was taken from a man in his 70s with acute or convalescent COVID-19.

CDR3 sequence: CASSLPSGGGDTQYF. In nucleotides, the CDR3 is TGTGCCAGCAGCTTACCTAGCGGGGGGGGCGATACGCAGTATTTT. The chain recombines TRBV5-6 with TRBJ2-3; 12 nucleotides agree with TRBD2. Germline V lookup: CDR1 SGHDT, CDR2 YYEEEE. Germline trimming cut 2 bases from V and 6 bases from J; bases unmatched to any gene: 4. The CDR3 sequence is 15 residues long. Combining the CDR3 with reference TRBV5-6 and TRBJ2-3 gives the whole variable domain DAGVTQSPTHLIKTRGQQVTLRCSPKSGHDTVSWYQQALGQGPQFIFQYYEEEERQRGNFPDRFSGHQFPNYSSELNVNALLLGDSALYLCASSLPSGGGDTQYFGPGTRLTVL.